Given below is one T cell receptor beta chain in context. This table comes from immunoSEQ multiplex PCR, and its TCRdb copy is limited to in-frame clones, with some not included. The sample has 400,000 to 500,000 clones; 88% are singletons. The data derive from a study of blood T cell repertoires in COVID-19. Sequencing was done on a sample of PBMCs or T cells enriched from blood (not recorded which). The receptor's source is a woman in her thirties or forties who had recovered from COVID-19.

CDR3 DNA: TGTGCCAGCAGCCGAGCGGGAGGAGAAGGGGAGCTGTTTTTT. Amino acid sequence: CASSRAGGEGELFF. The chain uses TRBV5-4 and TRBJ2-2; 9 positions match TRBD2. The CDR3 has 14 residues. CDR1 and CDR2 from the germline V gene are SGHNT and YYREEE (reference sequence). With 4 bases clipped from V and 8 bases from J, the junction kept 6 bases outside the gene matches.